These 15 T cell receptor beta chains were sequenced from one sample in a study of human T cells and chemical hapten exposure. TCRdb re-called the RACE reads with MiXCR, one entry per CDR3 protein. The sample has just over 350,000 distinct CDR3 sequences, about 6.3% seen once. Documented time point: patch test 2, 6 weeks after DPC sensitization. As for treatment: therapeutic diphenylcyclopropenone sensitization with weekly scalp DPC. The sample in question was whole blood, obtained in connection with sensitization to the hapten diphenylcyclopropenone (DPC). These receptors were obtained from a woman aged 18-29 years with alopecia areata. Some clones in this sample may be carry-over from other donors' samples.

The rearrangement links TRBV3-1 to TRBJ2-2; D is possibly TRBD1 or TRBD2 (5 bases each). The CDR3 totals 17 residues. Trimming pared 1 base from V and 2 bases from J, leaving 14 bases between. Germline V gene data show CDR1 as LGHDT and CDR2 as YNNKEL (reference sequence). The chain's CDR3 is CASSQGEWGSNTGELFF. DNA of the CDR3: TGTGCCAGCAGCCAAGGGGAGTGGGGCAGCAACACCGGGGAGCTGTTTTTT.

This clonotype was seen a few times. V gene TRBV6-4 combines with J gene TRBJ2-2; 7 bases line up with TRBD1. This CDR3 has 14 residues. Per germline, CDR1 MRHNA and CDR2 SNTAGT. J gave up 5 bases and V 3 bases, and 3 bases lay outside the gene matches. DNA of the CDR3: TGTGCCAGCAGTGAGACACAGGGGACCGGGGAGCTGTTTTTT. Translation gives CASSETQGTGELFF.

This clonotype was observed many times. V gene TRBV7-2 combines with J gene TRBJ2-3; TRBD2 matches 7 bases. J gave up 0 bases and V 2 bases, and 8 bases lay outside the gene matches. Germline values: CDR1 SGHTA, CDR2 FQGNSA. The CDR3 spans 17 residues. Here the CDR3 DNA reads TGTGCCAGCAGCTTAAATCCCCTAGCGGCTAGCACAGATACGCAGTATTTT. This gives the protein CASSLNPLAASTDTQYF.

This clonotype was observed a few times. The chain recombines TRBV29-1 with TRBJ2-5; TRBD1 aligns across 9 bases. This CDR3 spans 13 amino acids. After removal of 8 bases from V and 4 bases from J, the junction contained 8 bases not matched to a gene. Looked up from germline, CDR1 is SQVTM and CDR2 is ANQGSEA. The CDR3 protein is CSSSTGGSETQYF. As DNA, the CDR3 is TGCAGCTCCAGTACAGGGGGCTCAGAGACCCAGTACTTC. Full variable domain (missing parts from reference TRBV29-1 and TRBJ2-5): SAVISQKPSRDICQRGTSLTIQCQVDSQVTMMFWYRQQPGQSLTLIATANQGSEATYESGFVIDKFPISRPNLTFSTLTVSNMSPEDSSIYLCSSSTGGSETQYFGPGTRLLVL.

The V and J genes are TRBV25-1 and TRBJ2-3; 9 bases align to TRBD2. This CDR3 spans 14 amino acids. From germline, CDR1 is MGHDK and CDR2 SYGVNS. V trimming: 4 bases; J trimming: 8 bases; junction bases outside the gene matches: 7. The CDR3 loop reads CASSAGTSSPTQYF. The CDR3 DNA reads TGTGCCAGCAGTGCAGGGACTAGCAGCCCTACGCAGTATTTT.

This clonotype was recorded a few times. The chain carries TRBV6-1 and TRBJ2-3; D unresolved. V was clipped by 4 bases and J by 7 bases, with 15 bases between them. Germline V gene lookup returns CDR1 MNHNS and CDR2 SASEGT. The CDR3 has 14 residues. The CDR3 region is CASSGQLFENTQYF. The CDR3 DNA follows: TGTGCCAGCAGTGGGCAGCTCTTCGAAAATACGCAGTATTTT.

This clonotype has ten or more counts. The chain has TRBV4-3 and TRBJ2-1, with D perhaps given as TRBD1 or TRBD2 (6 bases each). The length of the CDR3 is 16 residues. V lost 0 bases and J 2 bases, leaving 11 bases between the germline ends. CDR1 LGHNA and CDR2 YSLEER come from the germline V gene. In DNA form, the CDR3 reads TGCGCCAGCAGCCAAGATCTTGGGGGGCCCTACAATGAGCAGTTCTTC. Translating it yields CASSQDLGGPYNEQFF.

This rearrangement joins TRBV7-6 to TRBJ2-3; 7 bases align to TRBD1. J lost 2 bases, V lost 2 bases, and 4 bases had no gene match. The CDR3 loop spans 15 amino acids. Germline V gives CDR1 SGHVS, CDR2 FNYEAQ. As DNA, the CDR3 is TGTGCCAGCAGCTTAAGACAGGGCCACACAGATACGCAGTATTTT. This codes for CASSLRQGHTDTQYF. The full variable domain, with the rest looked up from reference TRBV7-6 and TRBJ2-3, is GAGVSQSPRYKVTKRGQDVALRCDPISGHVSLYWYRQALGQGPEFLTYFNYEAQQDKSGLPNDRFSAERPEGSISTLTIQRTEQRDSAMYRCASSLRQGHTDTQYFGPGTRLTVL.

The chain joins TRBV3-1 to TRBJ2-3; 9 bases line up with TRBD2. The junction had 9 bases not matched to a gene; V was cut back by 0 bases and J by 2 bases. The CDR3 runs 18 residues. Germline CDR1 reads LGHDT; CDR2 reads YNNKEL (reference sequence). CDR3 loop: CASSQDAASGAVTDTQYF. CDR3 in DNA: TGTGCCAGCAGCCAAGATGCGGCTAGCGGGGCGGTCACAGATACGCAGTATTTT.

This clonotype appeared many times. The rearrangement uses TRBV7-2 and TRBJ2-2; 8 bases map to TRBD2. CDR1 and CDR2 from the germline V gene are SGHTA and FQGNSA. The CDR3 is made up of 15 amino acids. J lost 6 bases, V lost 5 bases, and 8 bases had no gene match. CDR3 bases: TGTGCCAGCAGCACAGGACTAGCAAGGCCCGGGGAGCTGTTTTTT. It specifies CASSTGLARPGELFF. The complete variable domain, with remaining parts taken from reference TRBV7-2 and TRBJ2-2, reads GAGVSQSPSNKVTEKGKDVELRCDPISGHTALYWYRQSLGQGLEFLIYFQGNSAPDKSGLPSDRFSAERTGGSVSTLTIQRTQQEDSAVYLCASSTGLARPGELFFGEGSRLTVL.

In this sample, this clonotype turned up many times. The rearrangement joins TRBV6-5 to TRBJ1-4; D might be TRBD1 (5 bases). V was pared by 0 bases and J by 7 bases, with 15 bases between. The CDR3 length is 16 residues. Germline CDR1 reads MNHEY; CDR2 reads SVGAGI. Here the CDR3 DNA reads TGTGCCAGCAGTTACTCGCTGTCGACAGTCGCTGAAAAACTGTTTTTT. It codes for CASSYSLSTVAEKLFF.

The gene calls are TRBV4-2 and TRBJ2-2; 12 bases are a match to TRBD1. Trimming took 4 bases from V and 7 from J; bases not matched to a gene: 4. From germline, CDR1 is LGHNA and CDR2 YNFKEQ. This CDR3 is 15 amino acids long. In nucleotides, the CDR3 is TGTGCCAGCAGCCTTGGGACAGGGGGCGGCGGGGAGCTGTTTTTT. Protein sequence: CASSLGTGGGGELFF.

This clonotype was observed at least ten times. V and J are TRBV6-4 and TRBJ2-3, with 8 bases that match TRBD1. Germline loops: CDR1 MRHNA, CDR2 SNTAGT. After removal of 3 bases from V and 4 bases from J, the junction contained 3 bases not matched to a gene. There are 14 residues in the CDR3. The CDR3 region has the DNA TGTGCCAGCAGTGAACAGGGGGGTGCAGATACGCAGTATTTT. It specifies CASSEQGGADTQYF.

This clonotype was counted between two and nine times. The chain's CDR3 is CASSQDRGRGLGYTF. CDR3 nucleotides: TGTGCCAGCAGCCAAGATAGGGGCAGGGGGCTTGGCTACACCTTC. This chain joins TRBV3-1 and TRBJ1-2; TRBD1 aligns across 8 bases. The CDR3 is 15 amino acids. The V gene's germline CDR1 is LGHDT and CDR2 YNNKEL (reference sequence). V shed 0 bases and J 7 bases; nucleotides not matched to a gene: 7.

The CDR3 DNA follows: TGTGCCAGCAGCTCCCAAGGAGTAGCGGGGGGGCGCAATGAGCAGTTCTTC. Residues: CASSSQGVAGGRNEQFF. V usage is TRBV7-2 and J usage is TRBJ2-1, with 11 bases identical to TRBD2. After removal of 4 bases from V and 6 bases from J, the junction contained 11 bases not matched to a gene. The CDR3 consists of 17 residues. Germline V gene sequence: CDR1 SGHTA, CDR2 FQGNSA.